This T cell receptor (beta chain) appears in the sequencing data of a study of neurological immune-mediated disorders. The study, taken as a whole, reports: The absence of shared CDR3 amino acid sequences among expanded clones across subjects suggests private repertoires in all groups.

A single run covered 15-18 subjects with over 170 million TCR-beta sequences. TCRdb re-called the 5' RACE reads with MiXCR, one entry per CDR3 protein. The data contain over 35,000 distinct CDR3 sequences, 2% to 3% of them seen just once; the ten biggest clones take up approximately 2.2%. This clonotype appeared many times. The antigen is undetermined. The receptor was isolated from a man over 45 with multiple sclerosis. The sequenced material came from PBMCs.

The CDR3 sequence is CASSLGQGETEAFF. For the CDR3, the DNA is TGTGCCAGCAGCCTAGGACAGGGGGAAACTGAAGCTTTCTTT. The chain has TRBV6-5 and TRBJ1-1; 10 positions agree with TRBD1. Trimming took 6 bases from V and 5 from J; bases not matched to a gene: 6. The CDR3 covers 14 residues. The germline gives CDR1 MNHEY, CDR2 SVGAGI.